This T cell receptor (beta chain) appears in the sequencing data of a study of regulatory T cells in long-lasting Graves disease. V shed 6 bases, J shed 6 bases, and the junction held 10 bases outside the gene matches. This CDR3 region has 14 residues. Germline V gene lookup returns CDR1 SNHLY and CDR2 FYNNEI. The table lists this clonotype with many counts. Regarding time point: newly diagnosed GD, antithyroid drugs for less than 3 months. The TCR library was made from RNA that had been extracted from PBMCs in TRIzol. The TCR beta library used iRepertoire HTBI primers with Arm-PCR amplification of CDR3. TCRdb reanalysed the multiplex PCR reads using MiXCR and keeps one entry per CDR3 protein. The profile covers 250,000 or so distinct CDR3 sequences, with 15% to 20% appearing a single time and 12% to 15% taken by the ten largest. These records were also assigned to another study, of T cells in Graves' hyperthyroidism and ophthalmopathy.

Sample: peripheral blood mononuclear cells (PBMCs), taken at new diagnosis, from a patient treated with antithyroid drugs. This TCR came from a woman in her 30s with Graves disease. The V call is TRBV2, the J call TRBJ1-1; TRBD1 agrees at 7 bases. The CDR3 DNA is TGTGCCAGCAGCTCGGAGGGGGCTGGCTCTGAAGCTTTCTTT. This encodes CASSSEGAGSEAFF.